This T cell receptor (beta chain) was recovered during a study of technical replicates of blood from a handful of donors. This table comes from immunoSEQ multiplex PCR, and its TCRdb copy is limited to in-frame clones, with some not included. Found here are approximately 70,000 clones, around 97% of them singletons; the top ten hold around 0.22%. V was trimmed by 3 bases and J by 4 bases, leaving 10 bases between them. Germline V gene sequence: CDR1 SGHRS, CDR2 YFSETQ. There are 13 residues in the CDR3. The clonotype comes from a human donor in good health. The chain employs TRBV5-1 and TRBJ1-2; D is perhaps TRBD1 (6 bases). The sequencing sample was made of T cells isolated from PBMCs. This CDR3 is CASSSGQSYGYTF. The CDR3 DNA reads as TGCGCCAGCAGCTCAGGACAGTCCTATGGCTACACCTTC.